This T cell receptor beta chain is from a study of blood T cell repertoires in COVID-19. Overall study: Sample material is recorded as cDNA or gDNA derived from T cells, B-cell-depleted T cells, or PBMCs.

Original data processing: It was from reference gene primer amplification that nucleated cell counts were estimated. Generated by immunoSEQ multiplex PCR, the TCRdb table keeps only in-frame clones and is missing some. For V, J and clone size, that table is used; D and trimming come from the DNA. The table shows just under 90,000 clones, with around 88% occurring only once. This TCR was sampled from a man aged 60 to 69 with acute or convalescent COVID-19. The sequencing sample was made of peripheral blood.

The CDR3 region is CASSPNGGTNTGELFF. The DNA for the CDR3 is TGTGCCAGCAGCCCCAATGGCGGGACGAACACCGGGGAGCTGTTTTTT. The chain carries TRBV7-2 and TRBJ2-2; D is perhaps TRBD2 (6 bases). The CDR3 has 16 amino acids. Germline CDR1 and CDR2: SGHTA and FQGNSA. Trimming took 5 bases from V and 0 from J, leaving 13 bases between them.